The source of this TCR beta chain is a study of T cells in Graves' hyperthyroidism and ophthalmopathy. About the research overall: Prior to any treatment, at the point of initial diagnosis, peripheral blood was collected.

Amplified TCR beta CDR3 regions came from RNA transcripts. First-round RT-PCR of the TCR CDR3 relied on the HTBI primer set. TCRdb processed the multiplex PCR reads anew with MiXCR; each CDR3 protein has one entry. This table has roughly 530,000 distinct CDR3 sequences, roughly 17% appearing once. This CDR3 contains 17 residues. Unmatched junction bases numbered 17, after V lost 7 bases and J lost 6 bases. The V gene's germline CDR1 is MDHEN and CDR2 SYDVKM. Points on this clonotype: Its antigen is unknown.

Clinical symptoms, serum thyroxine and TRAb, thyroid ultrasound and orbital computed tomography were used for the diagnoses. Study-wide points: The blood repertoire included most of the expanded thyroid clonotypes above 0.001. Model output signaled ophthalmopathy a median about 6.3 months ahead of onset.

This TCR came from a woman aged 18-29 years with Graves' ophthalmopathy. The genes are TRBV28 and TRBJ2-2; TRBD2 aligns across 7 bases. Sequencing was performed on blood. DNA of the CDR3: TGTGCCAGCATCTTATCTAGCGGAGCCTCCGTGTCCGGGGAGCTGTTTTTT. This gives the protein CASILSSGASVSGELFF.